A selection of T cell receptor beta chains follows, all from one sample in a study of human T cells and chemical hapten exposure. TCRdb redid the calling of the RACE reads with MiXCR, one entry per CDR3 protein. Of 150,000 to 200,000 distinct CDR3 sequences in the sample, roughly 15% were seen once. Sequencing used whole blood, obtained in connection with sensitization to the hapten diphenylcyclopropenone (DPC). The receptors were sampled from a woman in her thirties with alopecia areata. Some clones in this sample may be carry-over from other donors' samples. The CDR3 runs from the conserved cysteine through the conserved F or W. A D gene is named only where the DNA matches it firmly. Clone size, where shown, is once, few, many, or a class for clones that have expanded.

V gene	J gene	D gene	clone size	CDR3 protein	CDR3 DNA
TRBV9	TRBJ2-1	TRBD2	NA	CASSVGLADRNEQFF	TGTGCCAGCAGCGTAGGGCTAGCGGATAGAAATGAGCAGTTCTTC
TRBV7-2	TRBJ1-6	NA	few	CASSLAPGPRGVSPLHF	TGTGCCAGCAGCTTAGCCCCCGGGCCACGAGGAGTTTCACCCCTCCACTTT
TRBV3-1	TRBJ2-4	NA	NA	CASSQGQRTQNIQYF	TGTGCCAGCAGCCAAGGCCAGCGTACACAAAACATTCAGTACTTC
TRBV20-1	TRBJ2-4	NA	NA	CSPRDFFIAKNIQYF	TGCAGTCCGCGGGACTTTTTCATAGCCAAAAACATTCAGTACTTC
TRBV12-5	TRBJ2-5	TRBD1	few	CASGPGTGGFQETQYF	TGTGCTAGTGGCCCCGGGACAGGGGGCTTCCAAGAGACCCAGTACTTC
TRBV4-3	TRBJ2-2	TRBD2	NA	CASSQVSGRDTGELFF	TGCGCCAGCAGCCAAGTTAGCGGGAGAGACACCGGGGAGCTGTTTTTT
TRBV6-2/TRBV6-3	TRBJ1-1	NA	few	CASTGTLNTEAFF	TGTGCCAGCACCGGGACCCTGAACACTGAAGCTTTCTTT
TRBV12-3/TRBV12-4	TRBJ2-1	NA	few	CASSLARPNEQFF	TGTGCCAGCAGTTTGGCTCGACCTAATGAGCAGTTCTTC
TRBV28	TRBJ2-2	TRBD1	NA	CASSLGTGGRARELFF	TGTGCCAGCAGTTTAGGGACAGGGGGACGGGCCAGGGAGCTGTTTTTT
TRBV7-2	TRBJ1-2	TRBD1	NA	CASSPHPTGANYGYTF	TGTGCCAGCAGCCCCCACCCGACAGGGGCCAACTATGGCTACACCTTC
TRBV12-5	TRBJ2-1	TRBD2	few	CASGNRPSGRDNEQFF	TGTGCTAGTGGAAACCGCCCTAGCGGGAGGGATAATGAGCAGTTCTTC
TRBV6-1	TRBJ2-2	NA	few	CASRARDAGELFF	TGTGCCAGCAGGGCCAGGGATGCCGGGGAGCTGTTTTTT
TRBV3-1	TRBJ2-7	TRBD1	few	CASSAGGREQYF	TGTGCCAGCAGCGCAGGGGGAAGGGAGCAGTACTTC
TRBV12-3/TRBV12-4	TRBJ2-5	TRBD2	many	CASSLGTSGLQETQYF	TGTGCCAGCAGTCTTGGGACTAGCGGCCTCCAAGAGACCCAGTACTTC
TRBV21-1	TRBJ2-5	NA	NA	CASSKRGLACETQYF	TGTGCCAGCAGCAAAAGGGGACTAGCCTGCGAGACCCAGTACTTC
TRBV28	TRBJ1-2	NA	once	CASSPPNSAGYTF	TGTGCCAGCAGTCCGCCCAACAGCGCTGGCTACACCTTC
TRBV29-1	TRBJ2-5	NA	few	CSASPGYQETQYF	TGCAGCGCCTCGCCTGGGTACCAAGAGACCCAGTACTTC
TRBV3-1	TRBJ1-5	NA	few	CASSLGLDNQPQHF	TGTGCCAGCAGCCTGGGCCTTGACAATCAGCCCCAGCATTTT
TRBV27	TRBJ1-6	NA	many	CASSLHRQAPSPLHF	TGTGCCAGCAGTCTCCATAGACAGGCCCCCTCACCCCTCCACTTT
TRBV19	TRBJ2-7	NA	few	CASSITGSYEQYF	TGTGCCAGTAGTATAACGGGGTCCTACGAGCAGTACTTC
TRBV6-2/TRBV6-3	TRBJ1-1	NA	few	CASRESGLNTEAFF	TGTGCCAGCAGAGAAAGCGGGTTGAACACTGAAGCTTTCTTT
TRBV20-1	TRBJ1-1	NA	NA	CSATAVAEAFF	TGCAGTGCTACAGCCGTCGCTGAAGCTTTCTTT
TRBV7-2	TRBJ2-5	TRBD1	few	CASSSRTGRETQYF	TGTGCCAGCAGCTCACGGACAGGGCGAGAGACCCAGTACTTC
TRBV9	TRBJ2-5	TRBD2	few	CASSVAIAGDQETQYF	TGTGCCAGCAGCGTAGCCATAGCGGGGGACCAAGAGACCCAGTACTTC
TRBV19	TRBJ1-2	TRBD1	few	CASSMTGGRYGYTF	TGTGCCAGTTCTATGACAGGGGGACGCTATGGCTACACCTTC
TRBV9	TRBJ1-3	NA	many	CASSASTGAGNTIYF	TGTGCCAGCAGCGCCTCGACAGGAGCCGGAAACACCATATATTTT
TRBV18	TRBJ2-1	TRBD2	few	CASSPVLAGGTTYNEQFF	TGTGCCAGCTCACCCGTACTAGCGGGGGGCACGACGTACAATGAGCAGTTCTTC
TRBV7-8	TRBJ2-7	TRBD1	NA	CASSMTGLVYEQYF	TGTGCCAGCAGCATGACAGGGTTAGTCTACGAGCAGTACTTC
TRBV5-6	TRBJ2-7	NA	many	CASSPTIMAGTRAYEQYF	TGTGCCAGCAGCCCTACAATCATGGCCGGGACACGCGCTTACGAGCAGTACTTC
TRBV7-2	TRBJ2-5	NA	few	CASSSAQLETQYF	TGTGCCAGCAGCTCGGCCCAGTTGGAGACCCAGTACTTC
TRBV28	TRBJ1-5	NA	few	CASSLVGIGPQHF	TGTGCCAGCAGTTTGGTGGGGATCGGGCCCCAGCATTTT
TRBV18	TRBJ2-7	NA	many	CASSPGRDEQYF	TGTGCCAGCTCACCAGGGCGGGACGAGCAGTACTTC
TRBV12-3/TRBV12-4	TRBJ1-4	TRBD1	NA	CASSSQGSGSEKLFF	TGTGCCAGCAGTTCACAGGGGTCGGGTAGTGAAAAACTGTTTTTT
TRBV10-2	TRBJ2-3	TRBD2	few	CASSAPRLAGGEDTQYF	TGCGCCAGCAGTGCCCCCAGACTAGCGGGGGGAGAGGATACGCAGTATTTT
TRBV7-2	TRBJ2-2	NA	NA	CASSLVGTQNTGELFF	TGTGCCAGCAGCTTAGTCGGCACCCAGAACACCGGGGAGCTGTTTTTT
TRBV7-2	TRBJ2-1	TRBD1	many	CASSRDRGYEQFF	TGTGCCAGCAGCCGGGACAGGGGATATGAGCAGTTCTTC
TRBV9	TRBJ1-1	NA	few	CASSFGQMNTEAFF	TGTGCCAGCAGCTTCGGACAGATGAACACTGAAGCTTTCTTT
TRBV5-1	TRBJ2-1	NA	few	CASSLAGIPGRYEQFF	TGCGCCAGCAGCTTGGCCGGGATTCCCGGCCGGTATGAGCAGTTCTTC
TRBV7-6	TRBJ2-1	TRBD2	few	CASSLAGTSGIGEQFF	TGTGCCAGCAGCTTAGCCGGGACTAGCGGGATTGGTGAGCAGTTCTTC
TRBV5-1	TRBJ2-1	NA	NA	CASSIIGGQAEQFF	TGCGCCAGCAGCATAATAGGGGGTCAAGCTGAGCAGTTCTTC
TRBV25-1	TRBJ2-3	TRBD1	few	CASSARQGSDTQYF	TGTGCCAGCAGTGCCCGACAGGGGTCAGATACGCAGTATTTT
TRBV5-1	TRBJ1-2	NA	NA	CASSLNSNGYTF	TGCGCCAGCAGCTTGAACAGTAATGGCTACACCTTC
TRBV6-2/TRBV6-3	TRBJ2-7	TRBD2	NA	CASSYVAGVEYEQYF	TGTGCCAGCAGTTACGTGGCGGGAGTGGAGTACGAGCAGTACTTC
TRBV7-9	TRBJ2-3	NA	NA	CASSLAVSGQDTQYF	TGTGCCAGCAGCTTAGCGGTCTCTGGCCAGGATACGCAGTATTTT
TRBV7-9	TRBJ1-2	TRBD1	NA	CASSLGQGHGYTF	TGTGCCAGCAGCTTGGGACAGGGTCATGGCTACACCTTC
TRBV28	TRBJ1-5	NA	few	CASSTPGQTSNQPQHF	TGTGCCAGCAGTACCCCAGGACAGACTAGCAATCAGCCCCAGCATTTT
TRBV29-1	TRBJ1-1	NA	NA	CSVEGQELTEAFF	TGCAGCGTTGAAGGACAGGAGCTCACTGAAGCTTTCTTT
TRBV20-1	TRBJ2-1	NA	NA	CSARSGTNNEQFF	TGCAGTGCTAGGAGCGGGACAAACAATGAGCAGTTCTTC
TRBV29-1	TRBJ2-3	NA	NA	CSVEHWGQTDTQYF	TGCAGCGTTGAACACTGGGGTCAGACAGATACGCAGTATTTT
TRBV7-9	TRBJ1-2	NA	few	CASSSYTLVDGYTF	TGTGCCAGCAGCTCCTACACCTTAGTTGATGGCTACACCTTC
TRBV7-9	TRBJ1-2	NA	many	CASSPGYSGGYTF	TGTGCCAGCAGCCCAGGGTATTCGGGCGGCTACACCTTC
TRBV6-2/TRBV6-3	TRBJ2-7	NA	NA	CASRRPGATYEQYF	TGTGCCAGCAGACGCCCGGGAGCAACCTACGAGCAGTACTTC
TRBV11-2	TRBJ2-5	TRBD1	NA	CASSGQGTRATQYF	TGTGCCAGCAGCGGACAGGGTACCAGGGCGACCCAGTACTTC
TRBV28	TRBJ2-5	NA	NA	CASSHRPRETQYF	TGTGCCAGCAGTCATCGCCCGAGAGAGACCCAGTACTTC